Listed here are 29 T cell receptor beta chains from one sample, sequenced in a study of regulatory T cells in long-lasting Graves disease. Assembly of TCR beta libraries relied on iRepertoire HTBI primers together with Arm-PCR of CDR3 regions. TCRdb reprocessed the multiplex PCR reads with MiXCR, giving one entry per CDR3 protein. The sample shows over 300,000 distinct CDR3 sequences, roughly a sixth of them seen only once. Stated time point: newly diagnosed GD, antithyroid drugs for less than 3 months. PBMCs provided the RNA from which the TCR library was made. The sequenced sample was peripheral blood mononuclear cells (PBMCs), obtained at new diagnosis, from a patient treated with antithyroid drugs. These receptor sequences come from a female donor with Graves disease.

There are many counts of this clonotype. The V and J genes are TRBV9 and TRBJ2-7; D possibly matches TRBD1 or TRBD2 (5 bases each). The CDR3 spans 14 residues. Trimming removed 3 bases at V and 4 bases at J, with 14 bases between. The V gene's germline CDR1 is SGDLS and CDR2 YYNGEE. The CDR3 coding sequence is TGTGCCAGCAGCGCGGGACCTTTCCTTTACGAGCAGTACTTC. Protein product: CASSAGPFLYEQYF.

The rearrangement joins TRBV5-5 to TRBJ2-5; 8 positions agree with TRBD2. The CDR3 spans 16 residues. Per the germline V gene, CDR1 is SGHKS and CDR2 is YYEKEE (reference sequence). The ends lost 7 bases at V and 6 bases at J; junction bases unmatched: 17. The CDR3 bases are TGTGCCAGCGGCGCGGGGGGAAGGGGGGTGGGCCAGACCCAGTACTTC. Its protein product is CASGAGGRGVGQTQYF.

The sample holds many counts of this clonotype. This chain uses TRBV7-9 with TRBJ1-2; TRBD1 is a possible D gene (5 bases). Trimming pared 5 bases from V and 4 bases from J, leaving 8 bases between. From germline, CDR1 is SEHNR and CDR2 FQNEAQ (reference sequence). The CDR3 covers 12 residues. The CDR3 DNA reads TGTGCCAGCAGCAGGGACGCCTATGGCTACACCTTC. It yields the protein CASSRDAYGYTF.

The chain employs TRBV30 and TRBJ2-4, with a possible D match to TRBD2 (5 bases). Trimming took 0 bases from V and 0 from J, leaving 6 bases between them. The germline gives CDR1 GTSNPN, CDR2 SVGIG (reference sequence). The CDR3 runs to 14 residues. For the CDR3, the DNA is TGTGCCTGGAGTGTCCGGGAAGCCAAAAACATTCAGTACTTC. The encoded protein is CAWSVREAKNIQYF.

In its sample, this clonotype was seen many times. The chain is built from TRBV28 and TRBJ2-5, with no clear D. The germline gives CDR1 MDHEN, CDR2 SYDVKM. Trimming stripped 5 bases from V and 2 bases from J, with 9 bases between. CDR3 length: 13 residues. The CDR3 coding sequence is TGTGCCAGCAGTGTGTATTATCAAGAGACCCAGTACTTC. This translates into CASSVYYQETQYF.

As concerns this clonotype: This may come from a read error, since a much larger clone is one base off. The V call is TRBV6-1, the J call TRBJ1-4; TRBD1 matches at 10 bases. V was clipped by 8 bases and J by 6 bases; unmatched bases: 15. Germline assignment: CDR1 MNHNS and CDR2 SASEGT. The CDR3 spans 17 residues. The CDR3 here is CASGHRDRGSNYEKLFF. The CDR3 bases are TGTGCCAGCGGTCACCGGGACAGGGGATCGAATTATGAAAAACTGTTTTTT.

The CDR3 nucleotides read TGTGCCAGCAGGCAACAGGGGTACACTGAAGCTTTCTTT. Its protein product is CASRQQGYTEAFF. The V gene is TRBV11-2, the J gene TRBJ1-1; 7 bases map to TRBD1. CDR3 length: 13 amino acids. V shed 6 bases, J shed 3 bases, and the junction held 4 bases outside the gene matches. Germline V CDR1 and CDR2: SGHAT, FQNNGV.

The rearrangement joins TRBV6-1 to TRBJ2-7; D unresolved. Matching the DNA end better, TRBJ2-3 makes the J call doubtful. The CDR3 loop spans 12 amino acids. Per the germline V gene, CDR1 is MNHNS and CDR2 is SASEGT. The CDR3 DNA follows: TGTGCCAGCCGTGGCAGCTCAGATACGCAGTATTTT. Translating it yields CASRGSSDTQYF.

The DNA for the CDR3 is TGTGCCAGCAGTTACCTGTCGGGCACTGAAGCTTTCTTT. Residues: CASSYLSGTEAFF. The rearrangement joins TRBV6-5 to TRBJ1-1; D remains ambiguous. Trimming took 2 bases from V and 4 from J, leaving 8 bases between them. The CDR3 has 13 amino acids. Germline CDR1 is MNHEY and CDR2 is SVGAGI.

Ten or more counts support this clonotype. This chain connects TRBV3-1 to TRBJ2-2, with D unresolved. The V gene's germline CDR1 is LGHDT and CDR2 YNNKEL (reference sequence). V was pared by 7 bases and J by 3 bases, with 9 bases between. The CDR3 extends over 13 amino acids. For the CDR3, the DNA is TGTGCCAGCAACCGCCCGGACACCGGGGAGCTGTTTTTT. As protein: CASNRPDTGELFF.

This clonotype came up many times. The chain employs TRBV28 and TRBJ2-7, with 7 nucleotides matching TRBD1. The V and J ends lost 5 bases and 6 bases, in that order; junction bases with no gene match: 13. The CDR3 runs 15 residues. Germline CDR1 reads MDHEN; CDR2 reads SYDVKM. CDR3 amino acids: CASSPTPGQSGEQYF. Written as DNA, the CDR3 is TGTGCCAGCAGTCCGACCCCGGGACAGAGCGGCGAGCAGTACTTC.

Comment on this clonotype: A much larger clone sits a single nucleotide away, making a read error possible. The chain combines TRBV7-9 with TRBJ1-2, with a possible D match to TRBD1 (5 bases). CDR3 size: 14 residues. The germline V gene encodes CDR1 SEHNR and CDR2 FQNEAQ (reference sequence). V lost 1 base and J 5 bases, leaving 11 bases between the germline ends. CDR3 nucleotide sequence: TGTGCCAGCAGCTTAGACGGGGCAGGGTATGGCTACACCTTC. It yields the protein CASSLDGAGYGYTF.

At least ten counts were recorded for this clonotype. The V and J genes are TRBV10-2 and TRBJ1-2; the match to TRBD1 covers 7 bases. The CDR3 is 12 amino acids. CDR1 and CDR2 from the germline V gene are WSHSY and SAAADI. Trimming cost V 7 bases and J 7 bases; bases outside gene matches: 6. The DNA of the CDR3 is TGCGCCAGCAACCGGGACAGCTTTGGCTACACCTTC. It yields the protein CASNRDSFGYTF.

Ten or more counts support this clonotype. J is TRBJ2-3 and V is TRBV5-6, with TRBD2 identical over 10 bases. The CDR3 is 14 amino acids. The germline V gene encodes CDR1 SGHDT and CDR2 YYEEEE. The ends lost 6 bases at V and 2 bases at J; junction bases unmatched: 3. The chain's CDR3 is CASILAGITDTQYF. CDR3 sequence (DNA): TGTGCCAGCATACTAGCGGGAATCACAGATACGCAGTATTTT. The full variable domain, its missing parts supplied by reference TRBV5-6 and TRBJ2-3, is DAGVTQSPTHLIKTRGQQVTLRCSPKSGHDTVSWYQQALGQGPQFIFQYYEEEERQRGNFPDRFSGHQFPNYSSELNVNALLLGDSALYLCASILAGITDTQYFGPGTRLTVL.

A word on this clonotype: Germline and junction disagree at one end, which may indicate a read error. J is TRBJ2-3 and V is TRBV12-3 or TRBV12-4; 9 nucleotides line up with TRBD2. The CDR3 consists of 16 residues. The CDR3, as DNA: TGTGCCAGCAGTGGGGTGCGGGGGGGGAATGAAGATACGCGGTATTTT. Residues: CASSGVRGGNEDTRYF.

This clonotype came up many times. CDR3 residues: CASSGTARTSGSYEQYF. CDR3 coding DNA: TGCGCCAGCAGTGGGACAGCCCGGACTAGCGGGAGCTACGAGCAGTACTTC. The chain carries TRBV10-2 and TRBJ2-7; TRBD2 aligns across 13 bases. The germline V gene has CDR1 WSHSY and CDR2 SAAADI. J lost 3 bases, V lost 4 bases, and 9 bases had no gene match. The CDR3 is 17 amino acids.

About this clonotype: A read error may be the cause here, since a much bigger clone is one base away. The genes are TRBV12-3 or TRBV12-4 and TRBJ2-3; weak D call: TRBD1 (5 bases). This CDR3 has 17 amino acids. This chain's CDR3 is CASSAGLGRAATDTHYF. The DNA of the CDR3 is TGTGCCAGCAGCGCAGGGCTGGGTCGGGCGGCCACAGATACGCACTATTTT.

This clonotype was found many times. This chain connects TRBV12-3 or TRBV12-4 to TRBJ1-2; 9 nucleotides align to TRBD1. V lost 3 bases, J lost 8 bases, and 13 bases stayed unmatched. The CDR3 contains 16 residues. CDR3 sequence: CASSFSRTGVPGGYTF. In nucleotides, the CDR3 is TGTGCCAGCAGTTTTTCCAGGACAGGGGTCCCTGGCGGCTACACCTTC.

This clonotype was picked up many times. The chain couples TRBV5-8 to TRBJ2-3; D gene unclear. V shed 4 bases and J shed 0 bases, with 12 bases lying between them. CDR3 size: 15 residues. The germline gives CDR1 SGHTS, CDR2 YDEGEE. CDR3 protein: CASSHTFTSTDTQYF. DNA for the CDR3: TGTGCCAGCAGCCACACCTTTACAAGCACAGATACGCAGTATTTT.

This clonotype was observed many times. The chain links TRBV7-9 to TRBJ1-1, with 7 bases matching TRBD1. V gave up 5 bases and J gave up 1 base; unmatched junction bases: 7. Germline CDR1 reads SEHNR; CDR2 reads FQNEAQ (reference sequence). This CDR3 contains 15 residues. In nucleotides, the CDR3 is TGTGCCAGCAGCGTTTACCGGGACAGGAACACTGAAGCTTTCTTT. Encoded protein: CASSVYRDRNTEAFF.

This clonotype was found a few times. This chain joins TRBV12-3 or TRBV12-4 and TRBJ1-1, with a possible D match to TRBD1 (5 bases). V gave up 3 bases and J gave up 7 bases, with 18 bases separating them. The CDR3 runs to 15 residues. The CDR3 bases are TGTGCCAGCAGTTTTGGGATGAGGGGCCAGCTTGAAGCTTTCTTT. Protein product: CASSFGMRGQLEAFF.

This clonotype was found a few times. The rearrangement links TRBV15 to TRBJ2-1, with D perhaps TRBD1 or TRBD2 (5 bases each). Germline V gene sequence: CDR1 LNHNV, CDR2 YYDKDF (reference sequence). V gave up 1 base and J gave up 0 bases, with 13 bases separating them. The CDR3 length is 17 residues. CDR3 nucleotide sequence: TGTGCCACCAGCAGAGTCCCGGCAGGGAGCTCCTACAATGAGCAGTTCTTC. This sequence encodes CATSRVPAGSSYNEQFF.

This clonotype occurred many times. The chain employs TRBV11-2 and TRBJ2-4; 8 nucleotides line up with TRBD2. The CDR3 is 17 residues long. Looked up from germline, CDR1 is SGHAT and CDR2 is FQNNGV. V lost 4 bases to trimming and J lost 3 bases; unmatched junction nucleotides: 11. In nucleotides, the CDR3 is TGTGCCAGCAGCTCGCGGGGGGCCTGGGGCGGCAAAAACATTCAGTACTTC. It codes for CASSSRGAWGGKNIQYF.

The table lists this clonotype with many counts. This chain connects TRBV12-3 or TRBV12-4 to TRBJ1-5; no clear D. The CDR3 is 13 amino acids. V was cut by 5 bases and J by 5 bases, with 10 bases left in between. The CDR3 nucleotides read TGTGCCAGCAGTATCCGACCTGATCAGCCCCAGCATTTT. It specifies CASSIRPDQPQHF.

This clonotype was observed many times. This chain joins TRBV7-9 and TRBJ2-1, with 8 bases lining up with TRBD2. V shed 1 base, J shed 7 bases, and the junction held 12 bases outside the gene matches. CDR1 is SEHNR and CDR2 is FQNEAQ in the germline V gene (reference sequence). The CDR3 spans 17 residues. Here the CDR3 reads CASSLVRTGGLLNEQFF. CDR3 DNA: TGTGCCAGCAGCTTAGTTAGGACGGGAGGGCTTCTGAATGAGCAGTTCTTC.

This clonotype was seen repeatedly, ten times or more. This chain links TRBV10-3 with TRBJ1-2, with TRBD1 as a possible D gene (5 bases). This CDR3 spans 16 amino acids. Trimming removed 0 bases at V and 3 bases at J, with 14 bases between. Germline values: CDR1 ENHRY, CDR2 SYGVKD. The CDR3 protein is CAISESIGTTYYGYTF. CDR3 coding DNA: TGTGCCATCAGTGAGTCGATAGGGACGACGTACTATGGCTACACCTTC.

Details on this clonotype: The likely explanation is a read error, given a far larger clone one base away. Here the CDR3 omits its conserved ending phenylalanine or tryptophan, so a read error is the likely source. The V call is TRBV5-1, the J call TRBJ2-7; TRBD2 matches at 15 bases. Germline V gene lookup returns CDR1 SGHRS and CDR2 YFSETQ. The CDR3 totals 19 residues. The CDR3 sequence: CASRVIGLAGGPRPYEQYY. The CDR3 DNA sequence: TGTGCCAGCAGAGTAATCGGACTAGCGGGAGGGCCCCGGCCCTACGAGCAGTACTAC.

J is TRBJ1-5 and V is TRBV3-1, with D unclear. The V gene lost 4 bases and the J gene lost 0 bases, with 16 bases spanning the gap. CDR1 and CDR2 (germline): LGHDT, YNNKEL (reference sequence). This CDR3 contains 17 residues. CDR3 coding DNA: TGTGCCAGCAGCCCAAATCCTACAGCAAATAGCAATCAGCCCCAGCATTTT. Translation gives CASSPNPTANSNQPQHF.

This clonotype was seen a few times. The rearrangement links TRBV6-5 to TRBJ1-4, with TRBD1 as a possible D gene (5 bases). The CDR3 loop spans 16 amino acids. Germline CDR1 MNHEY, CDR2 SVGAGI. V was shortened by 4 bases and J by 3 bases, with 15 bases between the two germline ends. The CDR3 DNA reads TGTGCCAGCAGTTGGGGCGTCCGGGCTGCTAATGAAAAACTGTTTTTT. It encodes CASSWGVRAANEKLFF.